This T cell receptor (beta chain) was obtained from a study of shared clonotypes between healthy human individuals. Sorted-subset replicate PCRs used 200 ng of genomic DNA. This amount corresponded to 30,000 to 35,000 T cell genomes. Profiled with immunoSEQ multiplex PCR; TCRdb holds only in-frame clones, not every one. The sample lists just over 2,000,000 clones, roughly 94% occurring once. The CDR3 consists of 13 residues. Sequencing input: naive CD4+ T cells sorted from blood. Subset described: CD45RA+ positively selected. The source is a man between 18 and 35 years old in good health. This sequence joins TRBV21-1 and TRBJ1-1. TRBV21-1 is described as a pseudogene. The CDR3 here is CASSTYDNTEAFF. The DNA for the CDR3 is TGTGCCAGCAGCACGTACGACAACACTGAAGCTTTCTTT.